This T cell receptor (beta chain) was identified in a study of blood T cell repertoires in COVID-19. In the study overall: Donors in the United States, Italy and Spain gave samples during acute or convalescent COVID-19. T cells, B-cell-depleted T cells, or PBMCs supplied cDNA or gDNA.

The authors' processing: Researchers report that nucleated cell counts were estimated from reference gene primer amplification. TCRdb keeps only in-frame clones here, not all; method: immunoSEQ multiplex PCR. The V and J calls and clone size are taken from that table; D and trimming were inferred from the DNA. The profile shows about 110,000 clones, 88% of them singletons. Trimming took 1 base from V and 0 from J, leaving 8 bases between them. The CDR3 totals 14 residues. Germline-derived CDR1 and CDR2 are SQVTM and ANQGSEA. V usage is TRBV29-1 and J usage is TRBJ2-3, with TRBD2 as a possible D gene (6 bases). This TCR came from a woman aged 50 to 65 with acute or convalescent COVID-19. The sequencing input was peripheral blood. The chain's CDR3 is CSVEGTTSTDTQYF. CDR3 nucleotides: TGCAGCGTTGAAGGGACTACGAGCACAGATACGCAGTATTTT.